The clone carrying this T cell receptor (beta chain) was detected only a few times. These data originate in a study of blood T cell repertoires in COVID-19. Study summary: From the United States, Italy and Spain came samples of acute and convalescent COVID-19. T cells, B-cell-depleted T cells, or PBMCs supplied cDNA or gDNA.

Here immunoSEQ multiplex PCR was the method, and the copy in TCRdb shows in-frame clones only, minus some. This sample has about 59,000 clones; 90% occur once, and the top ten carry about 17%. CDR1 is MNHEY and CDR2 is SVGEGT in the germline V gene. The CDR3 is 12 residues long. Trimming pared 0 bases from V and 6 bases from J, leaving 6 bases between. This TCR came from an elderly man with acute or convalescent COVID-19. V usage is TRBV6-2 or TRBV6-3 and J usage is TRBJ2-7; D remains unclear. What was sequenced was peripheral blood. In DNA form, the CDR3 reads TGTGCCAGCAGTTACTCCGGTGGCGAGCAGTACTTC. Encoded protein: CASSYSGGEQYF.